This TCR beta chain appears in the sequencing data of a study of Ad26.COV2.S vaccination and SARS-CoV-2 variants. Study results and caveats: Vaccine and placebo groups showed comparable non-spike TCR breadth.

Sequencing was performed with immunoSEQ multiplex PCR; in TCRdb, only in-frame clones are kept and a portion is missing. The sample consists of around 320,000 clones, roughly 84% of them appearing once. This clone has a handful of counts. As yet, its antigen is unknown. Noted treatment: roughly 19 received Ad26.COV2.S at low or high dose, single or two shots; roughly five received placebo; per-sample allocation not given. Day 63 following the first vaccine or placebo injection was when the samples were taken. Germline loops: CDR1 SNHLY, CDR2 FYNNEI. V was trimmed by 4 bases and J by 6 bases, leaving 9 bases between them. The CDR3 length is 13 residues.

This chain joins TRBV2 and TRBJ1-4; no reliable D call. The sequence was obtained from a person aged 18-60 years who received the Ad26.COV2.S COVID-19 vaccine or a placebo. Source: peripheral blood, taken in a trial of Ad26.COV2.S vaccine versus placebo. The CDR3 sequence: CASSVGRYEKLFF. The CDR3 DNA follows: TGTGCCAGCAGTGTCGGGCGGTATGAAAAACTGTTTTTT.